This T cell receptor (beta chain) was profiled in a study of T cells in Graves' hyperthyroidism and ophthalmopathy. Overall study findings and caveats: In the analysis, a 13 V-J model separated ophthalmopathy from stable hyperthyroidism. Ophthalmopathy, as predicted by the model, came a median roughly 6.3 months after the prediction. Researchers found most expanded thyroid clonotypes above 0.001 in blood as well.

The CDR3 runs to 19 residues. Per germline, CDR1 SGHKS and CDR2 YYEKEE (reference sequence). V lost 0 bases, J lost 1 base, and 17 bases lay in between. The investigators amplified TCR beta CDR3 regions from RNA transcripts. Primed by the HTBI set, a first-round RT-PCR was run on the TCR CDR3. MiXCR, run by TCRdb on the multiplex PCR reads, gives a single entry per CDR3 protein. This table has more than 150,000 distinct CDR3 sequences, about a sixth appearing once. This clonotype was observed a handful of times. Its specificity is not known. Input material: blood. This sequence originates from a woman between 50 and 59 years old with Graves' hyperthyroidism. The rearrangement uses TRBV5-5 and TRBJ1-6; TRBD1 is a possible D gene (5 bases). The CDR3 spells CASSLGLGTAGSYNSPLHF. The CDR3 nucleotides are TGTGCCAGCAGCTTGGGATTGGGGACCGCAGGGTCCTATAATTCACCCCTCCACTTT.